The clone carrying this T cell receptor (beta chain) has only one observation. Its antigen is as yet unknown. Germline loops: CDR1 MNHNY, CDR2 SVGAGI (reference sequence). The V segment lost 0 bases and the J segment 6 bases; nucleotides outside the gene matches: 10. There are 16 residues in the CDR3. The data were obtained in a study of tumor-infiltrating lymphocytes in primary liver carcinoma. The overall study: By surgical resection, the patients were treated for their primary liver carcinoma. Enrolled patients were male and female, aged 30 to 69 years.

General study points: Tumor region pairs shared more overlap than did tumor-adjacent and tumor-blood pairs.

The blood RNA (from unsorted whole blood) was obtained, and germline DNA was also extracted. Presurgery, 4 to 4.5 milliliters of peripheral blood were collected. A constant-region primer primed TCR beta cDNA synthesis from around 500 ng of total RNA. Slightly modified ARM-PCR served as the procedure for the TCR beta libraries. These libraries came from three rounds of nested multiplex PCR. The study ran its first two PCR rounds for roughly 10 cycles each, using TRBV1-TRBV30 forward primers and a C-beta reverse primer. Each CDR3 protein gets one entry after TCRdb re-called the multiplex PCR reads with MiXCR. The sample gives hundreds of thousands of distinct CDR3 sequences, 45% to 70% of which show up once; approximately 17% is in the top ten.

V usage is TRBV6-6 and J usage is TRBJ2-7; TRBD2 matches 8 bases. The TCR was taken from a woman in her twenties or thirties with primary liver carcinoma and hepatitis B virus infection. Sequences were obtained from peripheral blood. The CDR3: CASSYSRGGTRREQYF. The CDR3 nucleotides read TGTGCCAGCAGTTACTCCCGGGGGGGTACTAGGCGCGAGCAGTACTTC.